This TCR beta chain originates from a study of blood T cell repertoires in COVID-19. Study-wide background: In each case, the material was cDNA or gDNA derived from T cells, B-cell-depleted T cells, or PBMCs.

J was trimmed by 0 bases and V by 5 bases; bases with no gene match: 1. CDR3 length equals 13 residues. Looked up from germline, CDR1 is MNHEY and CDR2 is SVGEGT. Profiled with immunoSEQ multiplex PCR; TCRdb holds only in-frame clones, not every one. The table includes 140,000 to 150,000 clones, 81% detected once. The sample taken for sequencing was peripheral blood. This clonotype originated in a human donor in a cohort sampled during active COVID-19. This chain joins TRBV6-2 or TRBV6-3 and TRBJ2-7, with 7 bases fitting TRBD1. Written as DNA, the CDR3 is TGTGCCAGCAGTCGGACAGGCTCCTACGAGCAGTACTTC. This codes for CASSRTGSYEQYF.